A selection of T cell receptor beta chains follows, all from one sample in a study of blood T cell repertoires in COVID-19. TCRdb's copy holds only in-frame clones and misses some; the assay was immunoSEQ multiplex PCR. The table records 95,000 to 150,000 clones, approximately 87% of them present only once. The sample consisted of peripheral blood. The source of these receptors is a woman between 45 and 60 years old with acute or convalescent COVID-19. CDR3s include the opening cysteine and the closing phenylalanine or tryptophan. Each record gives: CDR3 length, D gene, V gene, J gene, clone size, CDR3 protein, CDR3 DNA. D genes are given only for firm matches. A clone size is listed for some rows: how often the clone was seen (once, few, many), or a class if it is expanded.

15	NA	TRBV7-2	TRBJ1-3	once	CASSPQGNTGNTIYF	TGTGCCAGCAGCCCCCAGGGAAACACTGGAAACACCATATATTTT
16	NA	TRBV3-1/TRBV3-2	TRBJ1-3	NA	CASSINTVSRRNTIYF	TGTGCCAGCAGCATCAACACAGTAAGTCGGCGAAACACCATATATTTT
13	TRBD1	TRBV5-1	TRBJ1-2	NA	CASSPGQEHGYTF	TGCGCCAGCAGCCCGGGACAGGAACATGGCTACACCTTC
14	TRBD1	TRBV5-8	TRBJ1-4	NA	CASSPGTANEKLFF	TGTGCCAGCAGCCCGGGGACAGCTAATGAAAAACTGTTTTTT
14	NA	TRBV5-5	TRBJ2-5	few	CASSSTGLEETQYF	TGTGCCAGCAGCTCTACAGGGTTGGAAGAGACCCAGTACTTC
15	TRBD1	TRBV7-2	TRBJ1-6	NA	CASSFLGQGNSPLHF	TGTGCCAGCAGCTTCCTGGGACAGGGGAATTCACCCCTCCACTTT
13	NA	TRBV7-2	TRBJ2-1	NA	CASSLETTDIRFF	TGTGCCAGCAGCTTAGAAACTACCGATATTAGGTTCTTC
15	TRBD1	TRBV19	TRBJ1-2	few	CASSIRTGAHYGYTF	TGTGCCAGTAGTATCAGGACAGGGGCACATTACGGCTACACCTTC
14	NA	TRBV5-1	TRBJ1-1	NA	CASSSGTPNTEAFF	TGCGCCAGCAGCTCCGGGACACCGAACACTGAAGCTTTCTTT
16	TRBD1	TRBV4-3	TRBJ1-2	NA	CASSHHPQGIQNGYTF	TGCGCCAGCAGCCACCACCCACAGGGGATCCAAAATGGCTACACCTTC
12	NA	TRBV7-6	TRBJ2-5	NA	CASSLDGETQYF	TGTGCCAGCAGCCTAGACGGAGAGACCCAGTACTTC
15	NA	TRBV29-1	TRBJ2-7	NA	CSVGPATGLIYEQYF	TGCAGCGTTGGGCCGGCTACAGGGTTAATCTACGAGCAGTACTTC
15	NA	TRBV4-3	TRBJ2-3	NA	CASSPRQASTDTQYF	TGCGCCAGCAGCCCTCGACAGGCCAGCACAGATACGCAGTATTTT
14	TRBD2	TRBV5-4	TRBJ2-7	NA	CASSGTSAVYEQYF	TGTGCCAGCAGCGGGACTAGCGCCGTCTACGAGCAGTACTTC
13	NA	TRBV3-1/TRBV3-2	TRBJ1-1	NA	CASSQGGSTEAFF	TGTGCCAGCAGCCAGGGCGGGAGCACTGAAGCTTTCTTT
14	TRBD1	TRBV6-5	TRBJ2-2	NA	CASSRDRGTGELFF	TGTGCCAGCAGTAGGGACAGGGGCACCGGGGAGCTGTTTTTT
17	NA	TRBV10-3	TRBJ2-3	NA	CAISVQGGLSSTDTQYF	TGTGCCATCAGTGTGCAGGGGGGCCTATCCAGCACAGATACGCAGTATTTT
13	NA	TRBV10-3	TRBJ1-6	NA	CAIRIDSYSPLHF	TGTGCCATCAGAATAGACAGTTATTCACCCCTCCACTTT
12	NA	TRBV7-9	TRBJ2-7	NA	CASSRESYEQYF	TGTGCCAGCAGCCGAGAGTCCTACGAGCAGTACTTC
14	NA	TRBV6-5	TRBJ1-2	NA	CASSYAGYSGGYTF	TGTGCCAGCAGTTATGCAGGGTATTCGGGCGGCTACACCTTC
14	NA	TRBV11-2	TRBJ1-3	NA	CASSLTAGGNTIYF	TGTGCCAGCAGCTTAACCGCGGGCGGAAACACCATATATTTT
16	NA	TRBV5-1	TRBJ2-3	once	CASSLVISGSTDTQYF	TGCGCCAGCAGCTTGGTGATTAGCGGTAGCACAGATACGCAGTATTTT
13	NA	TRBV5-1	TRBJ2-3	NA	CASSSLPTDTQYF	TGCGCCAGCAGCTCGCTACCTACAGATACGCAGTATTTT
20	TRBD1	TRBV3-1/TRBV3-2	TRBJ2-2	NA	CASSRPSFFWTGDFTGELFF	TGTGCCAGCAGCCGCCCGTCCTTCTTCTGGACAGGGGATTTCACCGGGGAGCTGTTTTTT
13	NA	TRBV18	TRBJ1-2	NA	CASSRTGDYGYTF	TGTGCCAGCTCCCGTACGGGGGACTATGGCTACACCTTC
11	NA	TRBV29-1	TRBJ1-1	few	CSVVRDNQAFF	TGCAGCGTTGTCAGGGACAACCAAGCTTTCTTT
14	NA	TRBV6-5	TRBJ2-7	NA	CASRTGRSSYEQYF	TGTGCCAGCAGAACGGGTAGGAGCTCCTACGAGCAGTACTTC
13	NA	TRBV11-2	TRBJ1-5	once	CASSAATWQPQHF	TGTGCCAGCAGCGCCGCGACATGGCAGCCCCAGCATTTT
15	NA	TRBV5-1	TRBJ2-2	once	CASSPRRRDTGELFF	TGCGCCAGCAGCCCCAGACGGAGGGACACCGGGGAGCTGTTTTTT
13	TRBD1	TRBV9	TRBJ1-2	NA	CASKEQGAGGYTF	TGTGCCAGCAAGGAACAGGGGGCGGGAGGCTACACCTTC
16	NA	TRBV6-2/TRBV6-3	TRBJ1-2	NA	CATIPGHLTSGYGYTF	TGTGCCACCATCCCGGGACACCTCACTTCGGGCTATGGCTACACCTTC